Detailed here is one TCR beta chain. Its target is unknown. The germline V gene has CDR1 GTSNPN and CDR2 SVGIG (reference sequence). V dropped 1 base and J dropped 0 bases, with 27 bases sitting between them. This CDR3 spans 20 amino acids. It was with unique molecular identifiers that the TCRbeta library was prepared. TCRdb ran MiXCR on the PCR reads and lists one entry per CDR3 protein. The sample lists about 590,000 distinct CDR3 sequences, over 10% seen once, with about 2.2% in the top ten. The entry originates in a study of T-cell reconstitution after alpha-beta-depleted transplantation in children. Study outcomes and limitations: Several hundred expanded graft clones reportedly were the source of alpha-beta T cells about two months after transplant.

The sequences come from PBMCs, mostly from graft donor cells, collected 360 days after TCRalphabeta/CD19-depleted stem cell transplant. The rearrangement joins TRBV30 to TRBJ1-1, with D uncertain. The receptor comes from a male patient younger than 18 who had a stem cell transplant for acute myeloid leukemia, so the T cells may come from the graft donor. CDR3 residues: CAWSALSIARRTVVNTEAFF. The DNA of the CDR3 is TGTGCCTGGAGTGCCTTATCGATCGCGCGAAGGACGGTTGTGAACACTGAAGCTTTCTTT.